This TCR beta chain was identified in a study of T cell changes during pregnancy in multiple sclerosis (dated by TCRdb to between 2019 and 2020). About the investigation overall: Changes in the T cell repertoire over the course of pregnancy were examined in this study in women with multiple sclerosis.

Details on this clone: There is no known antigen for this receptor. Base qualities are not provided; no much larger clone lies one nucleotide away.

Library preparation was by the immunoSEQ multiplex PCR assay. TCRdb carries this immuneACCESS record with in-frame sequences only. Its versions omit some clonotypes, under half of them owing to an unresolved V gene in the studies checked, with the rest unexplained. Present in this sample are 100,000 to 110,000 clones, about 90% of which were seen just once. Less than 2% of the sample lies in the top ten. The TCR was taken from a female donor with multiple sclerosis, enrolled in a pregnancy study. Material: peripheral blood, obtained after pregnancy.

The DNA reads TGTGCCAGTACTGGGGGCCGAGTAAACACCGGGGAGCTGTTTTTT. This yields the protein CASTGGRVNTGELFF. The rearrangement combines TRBV19 with TRBJ2-2; a weak D assignment points to TRBD1 (6 bases agree). There are 15 amino acids in the CDR3, from cysteine to phenylalanine inclusive. The retained sequence is limited to the CDR3, 45 bases, with the frame set at the first base. Cut back by 7 bases and 2 bases, the V and J ends lie 14 bases apart. Looking up the germline V gene (reference sequence) yields CDR1 LNHDA and CDR2 SQIVND.